This entry lists 29 T cell receptor beta chains sequenced from one sample in a study of graft-versus-host responses after intestinal transplantation. The method was immunoSEQ multiplex PCR; TCRdb's version includes in-frame clones alone and lacks a portion of them. The sample consists of some 44,000 clones, approximately 94% of them appearing once. The sequenced sample was PBMCs, obtained approximately 350 days after intestinal transplant. The receptors here all came from a human patient who received an intestinal transplant, so some T cells may come from the graft donor.

This clone was picked up one time. The rearrangement links TRBV6-6 to TRBJ2-2, with D unclear. The CDR3 runs to 13 residues. Between the trimmed V and J ends, which lost 1 base and 6 bases, there was a span of 6 bases. CDR1 MNHNY and CDR2 SVGAGI come from the germline V gene (reference sequence). DNA of the CDR3: TGTGCCAGCAGTTACTGGGATGCCGGGGAGCTGTTTTTT. It specifies CASSYWDAGELFF.

The chain uses TRBV11-3 and TRBJ2-7; D is unresolved. The ends were cut back, 5 bases at V and 1 base at J, with 9 bases in the middle. CDR1 is SGHNT and CDR2 is YENEEA in the germline V gene. This CDR3 is built from 13 residues. The CDR3 nucleotides are TGTGCCAGCAGCAAGGTCGGGTCCTACGAGCAGTACTTC. Amino acids: CASSKVGSYEQYF.

The rearrangement uses TRBV19 and TRBJ1-5; D is undetermined. V dropped 7 bases and J dropped 1 base, with 8 bases sitting between them. This CDR3 is built from 13 residues. Germline V gene sequence: CDR1 LNHDA, CDR2 SQIVND (reference sequence). CDR3 sequence (DNA): TGTGCCAGTAACAGACAAAGCAATCAGCCCCAGCATTTT. It specifies CASNRQSNQPQHF.

This rearrangement joins TRBV7-3 to TRBJ2-2, with 8 bases fitting TRBD2. J was trimmed by 7 bases and V by 8 bases; bases with no gene match: 9. CDR3 length: 14 residues. Germline V lookup: CDR1 SGHTA, CDR2 FQGTGA. The CDR3 DNA follows: TGTGCCAGCCGAGGTACTAGCGGCGGCGGGGAGCTGTTTTTT. As protein: CASRGTSGGGELFF.

The CDR3 nucleotides read TGTGCCAGCAGTCTCAGTGGGCCTGCCGTATCTGAGACCCAGTACTTC. It is translated as CASSLSGPAVSETQYF. The V and J genes are TRBV28 and TRBJ2-5; D is unresolved. Trimming took off 5 bases at V and 5 bases at J, with 21 bases between the two ends. Germline CDR1 and CDR2: MDHEN and SYDVKM. The CDR3 is made up of 16 amino acids.

This chain connects TRBV5-1 to TRBJ2-1, with D possibly being TRBD1 (5 bases). V gave up 0 bases and J gave up 8 bases, with 12 bases separating them. CDR3 length: 14 amino acids. CDR1 SGHRS and CDR2 YFSETQ come from the germline V gene. The CDR3 sequence is CASSLGGPLHEQFF. The CDR3 coding sequence is TGCGCCAGCAGCTTGGGGGGCCCTCTTCATGAGCAGTTCTTC.

V usage is TRBV14 and J usage is TRBJ1-2; 7 bases are a match to TRBD1. J lost 5 bases, V lost 4 bases, and 10 bases had no gene match. Germline V gives CDR1 SGHDN, CDR2 FVKESK. The CDR3 length is 15 residues. The CDR3 nucleotides read TGTGCCAGCAGCCCGACAGGGAACCCCTATTATGGCTACACCTTC. This sequence encodes CASSPTGNPYYGYTF.

V and J are TRBV6-5 and TRBJ1-5; unclear D gene. The CDR3 runs to 12 residues. The germline V gene has CDR1 MNHEY and CDR2 SVGAGI. V lost 8 bases and J 3 bases, leaving 8 bases between the germline ends. CDR3 coding DNA: TGTGCCAGCGGGTGGAACAATCAGCCCCAGCATTTT. Protein product: CASGWNNQPQHF.

The chain links TRBV18 to TRBJ2-1, with 13 bases matching TRBD2. The CDR3 runs to 15 residues. The V gene end was trimmed by 8 bases and the J gene end by 6 bases; junction bases not matched to a gene: 7. Germline lookup yields CDR1 KGHSH and CDR2 LQKENI. CDR3 residues: CASAPGLAGINEQFF. The DNA of the CDR3 is TGTGCCAGCGCCCCGGGACTAGCGGGAATCAATGAGCAGTTCTTC.

This clone was detected only once. The rearrangement joins TRBV28 to TRBJ1-5, with D possibly matching TRBD1 (6 bases). Looked up from germline, CDR1 is MDHEN and CDR2 is SYDVKM. V was pared by 8 bases and J by 7 bases, with 15 bases between. The CDR3 contains 13 residues. As DNA, the CDR3 is TGTGCCAGCGGGGGCCATTCAGGCCAGCCCCAGCATTTT. Translated, it gives CASGGHSGQPQHF. Looking up the rest from reference TRBV28 and TRBJ1-5 gives the full variable domain: DVKVTQSSRYLVKRTGEKVFLECVQDMDHENMFWYRQDPGLGLRLIYFSYDVKMKEKGDIPEGYSVSREKKERFSLILESASTNQTSMYLCASGGHSGQPQHFGDGTRLSIL.

The sample holds one count of this clone. The chain links TRBV7-2 to TRBJ2-3; 13 bases match TRBD2. Germline lookup yields CDR1 SGHTA and CDR2 FQGNSA. The CDR3 is 15 residues long. The trim removed 10 bases at V and 4 bases at J, leaving 8 bases unmatched. The DNA for the CDR3 is TGTGCCACCGGGGGACTAGCGGGACTCGCAGATACGCAGTATTTT. It yields the protein CATGGLAGLADTQYF.

This chain links TRBV6-1 with TRBJ1-2; D ambiguous. This CDR3 region has 14 residues. V was clipped by 4 bases and J by 0 bases, with 9 bases between them. CDR1 and CDR2 (germline): MNHNS, SASEGT. The CDR3 loop is CASSATLTNYGYTF. The CDR3 DNA is TGTGCCAGCAGTGCGACACTTACTAACTATGGCTACACCTTC.

This CDR3 reads CASSLQDRVVGELFF. The DNA for the CDR3 is TGCGCCAGCAGCTTGCAGGACAGGGTGGTCGGGGAGCTGTTTTTT. The V call is TRBV5-1, the J call TRBJ2-2; 8 bases align to TRBD1. The CDR3 covers 15 residues. J lost 7 bases, V lost 1 base, and 6 bases had no gene match. Germline assignment: CDR1 SGHRS and CDR2 YFSETQ.

The CDR3 protein is CASSWGGAQKSPLHF. The CDR3 nucleotides read TGTGCCAGCAGTTGGGGGGGGGCGCAAAAATCACCCCTCCACTTT. This chain links TRBV28 with TRBJ1-6; the D gene is possibly TRBD1 (6 bases). In germline, CDR1 is MDHEN, CDR2 SYDVKM. This CDR3 region has 15 residues. V dropped 4 bases and J dropped 10 bases, with 17 bases sitting between them.

This sequence joins TRBV7-3 and TRBJ2-6, with D unclear. The CDR3 is made up of 14 amino acids. Per germline, CDR1 SGHTA and CDR2 FQGTGA. The ends were cut back, 5 bases at V and 3 bases at J, with 8 bases in the middle. CDR3 nucleotides: TGTGCCAGCAGCCCAGCAGGTGGGGCCAACGTCCTGACTTTC. This codes for CASSPAGGANVLTF.

The chain couples TRBV25-1 to TRBJ1-6; D is unresolved. Trimming removed 4 bases from V and 9 bases from J, with 10 bases in between. Germline CDR1 is MGHDK and CDR2 is SYGVNS. The CDR3 sequence is 13 residues long. CDR3 DNA: TGTGCCAGCAGTGGCCTGATAGGTTCACCCCTCCACTTT. This sequence encodes CASSGLIGSPLHF.

The chain uses TRBV5-4 and TRBJ1-6; D is possibly TRBD1 (6 bases). Germline V gives CDR1 SGHNT, CDR2 YYREEE (reference sequence). Trimming stripped 3 bases from V and 11 bases from J, with 18 bases between. The CDR3 length is 15 residues. The DNA of the CDR3 is TGTGCCAGCAGCTCTGAGGGGGAGCTGGCTACACCCCTCCACTTT. Its translation: CASSSEGELATPLHF.

The V and J genes are TRBV10-2 and TRBJ1-5, with 7 bases identical to TRBD1. The J segment lost 6 bases and the V segment lost 5 bases, leaving 13 bases of the junction unmatched. CDR3 length: 16 residues. Per the germline V gene, CDR1 is WSHSY and CDR2 is SAAADI. In nucleotides, the CDR3 is TGCGCCAGCAGTCCACTCCAAGGAGGGGGCGGTCAGCCCCAGCATTTT. As protein: CASSPLQGGGGQPQHF.

The chain joins TRBV11-2 to TRBJ2-1, with D maybe TRBD2 (7 bases). Germline values: CDR1 SGHAT, CDR2 FQNNGV. The CDR3 spans 17 residues. V was trimmed by 8 bases and J by 0 bases, leaving 20 bases between them. The CDR3 sequence is CASWGGPARPSYNEQFF. DNA of the CDR3: TGTGCCAGCTGGGGGGGCCCGGCGCGCCCCTCCTACAATGAGCAGTTCTTC.

This sequence joins TRBV29-1 and TRBJ1-2; tentatively, D is TRBD1 (5 bases). CDR1 is SQVTM, CDR2 ANQGSEA, per germline. Trimming left V 4 bases short and J 6 bases short, with 12 bases between. The CDR3 has 12 amino acids. The CDR3 loop is CSVGEGTDGYTF. For the CDR3, the DNA is TGCAGCGTTGGAGAAGGGACCGATGGCTACACCTTC.

The genes are TRBV7-3 and TRBJ1-1; tentative D call: TRBD1 (5 bases). Germline V gene lookup returns CDR1 SGHTA and CDR2 FQGTGA. The CDR3 runs 15 residues. V was cut by 2 bases and J by 1 base, with 11 bases left in between. The CDR3 bases are TGTGCCAGCAGCTTAGCAGCCCAGGGGAACACTGAAGCTTTCTTT. Translating gives CASSLAAQGNTEAFF.

The gene calls are TRBV18 and TRBJ2-5; unclear D gene. V gave up 4 bases and J gave up 4 bases, with 4 bases separating them. This CDR3 comprises 11 residues. Germline loops: CDR1 KGHSH, CDR2 LQKENI. The CDR3 DNA reads TGTGCCAGCTCACTAAGAGAGACCCAGTACTTC. Translated, it gives CASSLRETQYF.

The rearrangement uses TRBV6-5 and TRBJ1-5; unclear D gene. The CDR3 is made up of 14 amino acids. Trimming pared 2 bases from V and 7 bases from J, leaving 12 bases between. Germline CDR1 reads MNHEY; CDR2 reads SVGAGI. CDR3 residues: CASSYNGDGQPQHF. Here the CDR3 DNA reads TGTGCCAGCAGTTACAACGGGGATGGCCAGCCCCAGCATTTT.

This clone showed up just once. The chain employs TRBV6-1 and TRBJ2-7; D may be TRBD1 (5 bases). Per germline, CDR1 MNHNS and CDR2 SASEGT. The CDR3 runs to 13 residues. Trimming left V 9 bases short and J 0 bases short, with 12 bases between. The CDR3 region is CASTGPFSYEQYF. CDR3 nucleotide sequence: TGTGCCAGTACAGGTCCCTTCTCCTACGAGCAGTACTTC.

This chain joins TRBV5-6 and TRBJ2-5; D call uncertain. V shed 0 bases and J shed 4 bases, with 7 bases lying between them. In germline, CDR1 is SGHDT, CDR2 YYEEEE. The CDR3 sequence is 13 residues long. CDR3 sequence: CASSLVAPETQYF. The CDR3 nucleotides read TGTGCCAGCAGCTTGGTGGCCCCAGAGACCCAGTACTTC. The full variable domain, completed using reference TRBV5-6 and TRBJ2-5, is DAGVTQSPTHLIKTRGQQVTLRCSPKSGHDTVSWYQQALGQGPQFIFQYYEEEERQRGNFPDRFSGHQFPNYSSELNVNALLLGDSALYLCASSLVAPETQYFGPGTRLLVL.

This chain joins TRBV10-1 and TRBJ2-2; no reliable D call. CDR1 is WNHNN, CDR2 SYGVQD, per germline (reference sequence). Deletions cut 4 bases from V and 4 bases from J, with 10 bases between. The CDR3 is 14 residues long. Written as DNA, the CDR3 is TGCGCCAGCAGTGCTCAAGTCTCCACCGGGGAGCTGTTTTTT. Protein sequence: CASSAQVSTGELFF.

The V gene is TRBV6-1, the J gene TRBJ2-7; TRBD1 matches 7 bases. This CDR3 spans 13 amino acids. Germline trimming cut 11 bases from V and 4 bases from J; bases unmatched to any gene: 11. Germline lookup yields CDR1 MNHNS and CDR2 SASEGT. This CDR3 is CAGTPGQPYEQYF. CDR3 nucleotides: TGTGCCGGCACTCCGGGACAGCCTTACGAGCAGTACTTC.

The chain is built from TRBV7-9 and TRBJ2-6, with D possibly matching TRBD2 (6 bases). V lost 5 bases, J lost 2 bases, and 10 bases lay in between. Germline V CDR1 and CDR2: SEHNR, FQNEAQ (reference sequence). The CDR3 spans 15 residues. CDR3 amino acids: CASSRGVTGANVLTF. The CDR3 DNA reads as TGTGCCAGCAGCCGCGGGGTTACTGGGGCCAACGTCCTGACTTTC.

V is TRBV5-1 and J is TRBJ1-1, with 7 bases matching TRBD1. Germline CDR1 reads SGHRS; CDR2 reads YFSETQ. V gave up 2 bases and J gave up 4 bases; unmatched junction bases: 8. The CDR3 has 15 residues. The DNA of the CDR3 is TGCGCCAGCAGCTTTACCCAGGGGGGGAGCACTGAAGCTTTCTTT. Translated: CASSFTQGGSTEAFF.